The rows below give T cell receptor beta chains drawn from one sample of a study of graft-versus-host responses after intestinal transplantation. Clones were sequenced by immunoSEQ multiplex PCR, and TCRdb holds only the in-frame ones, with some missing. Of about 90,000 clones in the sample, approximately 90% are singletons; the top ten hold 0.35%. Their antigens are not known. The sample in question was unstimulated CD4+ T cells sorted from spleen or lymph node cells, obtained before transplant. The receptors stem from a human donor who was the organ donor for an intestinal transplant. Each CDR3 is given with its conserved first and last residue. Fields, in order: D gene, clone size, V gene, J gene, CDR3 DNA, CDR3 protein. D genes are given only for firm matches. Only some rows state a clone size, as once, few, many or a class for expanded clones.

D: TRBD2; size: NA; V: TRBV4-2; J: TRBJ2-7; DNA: TGTGCCAGCAGCCAAGATTGGGGGACCGGGGCTAGCGGTACCTACGAGCAGTACTTC; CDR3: CASSQDWGTGASGTYEQYF
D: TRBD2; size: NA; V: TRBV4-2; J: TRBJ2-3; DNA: TGTGCCAGCAGCAAACTAGCGGGGGGGCCCTCAGATACGCAGTATTTT; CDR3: CASSKLAGGPSDTQYF
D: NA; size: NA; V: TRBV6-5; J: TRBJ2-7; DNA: TGTGCCAGCAGGGAAGCCGCGGCCTACGAGCAGTACTTC; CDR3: CASREAAAYEQYF
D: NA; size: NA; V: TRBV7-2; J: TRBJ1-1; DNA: TGTGCCAGCAGCCTTTCCCGGGGGAACACTGAAGCTTTCTTT; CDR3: CASSLSRGNTEAFF
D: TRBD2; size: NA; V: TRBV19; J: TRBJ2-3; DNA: TGTGCCAGTAGTATGTCTAGCGGACGATGGAATACGCAGTATTTT; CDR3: CASSMSSGRWNTQYF
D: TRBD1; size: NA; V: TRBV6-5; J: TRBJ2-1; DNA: TGTGCCAGCAGCAAAGACAGGGTACGAAGCAATGAGCAGTTCTTC; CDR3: CASSKDRVRSNEQFF
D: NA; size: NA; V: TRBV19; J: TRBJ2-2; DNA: TGTGCCAGTAGTTCGACTAGGGTGGAGAAACCCGGGGAGCTGTTTTTT; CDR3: CASSSTRVEKPGELFF
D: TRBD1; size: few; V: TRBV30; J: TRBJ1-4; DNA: TGTGCCTGGGACAGGGGGCAGGAAAAACTGTTTTTT; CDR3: CAWDRGQEKLFF
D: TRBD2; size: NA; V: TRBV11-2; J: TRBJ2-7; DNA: TGTGCCAGCAGCTTTCGACTAGCGTCAAACGAGCAGTACTTC; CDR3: CASSFRLASNEQYF
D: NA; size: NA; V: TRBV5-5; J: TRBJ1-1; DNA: TGTGCCAGCAGTACCGTTGTACAGACGAACACTGAAGCTTTCTTT; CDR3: CASSTVVQTNTEAFF
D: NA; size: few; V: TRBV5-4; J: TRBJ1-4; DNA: TGTGCCAGCTCAATGGGGGCGGCTAATGAAAAACTGTTTTTT; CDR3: CASSMGAANEKLFF
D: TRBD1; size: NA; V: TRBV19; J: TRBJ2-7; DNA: TGTGCCAGTAGTATAAACGGACAGGGGGGCTACGAGCAGTACTTC; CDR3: CASSINGQGGYEQYF
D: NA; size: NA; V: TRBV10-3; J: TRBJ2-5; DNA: TGTGCCATCAGTGTAGACAGTATAGAGACCCAGTACTTC; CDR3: CAISVDSIETQYF
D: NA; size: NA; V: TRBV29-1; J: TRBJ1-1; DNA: TGCAGCGTTGTCAGGCTCGCCGAAGCTTTCTTT; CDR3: CSVVRLAEAFF
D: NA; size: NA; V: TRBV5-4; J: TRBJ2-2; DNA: TGTGCCAGCAGCTTGGGGGGGCGCACCGGGGAGCTGTTTTTT; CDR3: CASSLGGRTGELFF
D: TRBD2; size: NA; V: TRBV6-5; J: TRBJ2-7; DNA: TGTGCCAGCAGTTACTCGGGAACGGGAGGGCCATACGAGCAGTACTTC; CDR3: CASSYSGTGGPYEQYF
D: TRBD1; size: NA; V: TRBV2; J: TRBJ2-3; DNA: TGTGCCAGCAGGGAAAAGAGGACAGGCAACACAGATACGCAGTATTTT; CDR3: CASREKRTGNTDTQYF
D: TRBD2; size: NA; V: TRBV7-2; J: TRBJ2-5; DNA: TGTGCCAGCAGCCTCTGGGGAGCGGGGATGTACCAAGAGACCCAGTACTTC; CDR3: CASSLWGAGMYQETQYF
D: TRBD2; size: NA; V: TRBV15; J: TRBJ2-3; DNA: TGTGCCACCAGCAGATCCGGGACTACACAGTATTTT; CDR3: CATSRSGTTQYF
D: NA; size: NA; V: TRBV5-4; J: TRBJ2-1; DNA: TGTGCCAGCAGCTTGGGACTAGCCTACAATGAGCAGTTCTTC; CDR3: CASSLGLAYNEQFF
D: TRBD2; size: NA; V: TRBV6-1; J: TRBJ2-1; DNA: TGTGCCAGCAGTGAAGAAGCCTTAGCGGGACCGTACAATGAGCAGTTCTTC; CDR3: CASSEEALAGPYNEQFF
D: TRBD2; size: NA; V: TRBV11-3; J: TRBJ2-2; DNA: TGTGCCAGCAGCTTAGATGGACTAGGGTCCGGGGAGCTGTTTTTT; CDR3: CASSLDGLGSGELFF
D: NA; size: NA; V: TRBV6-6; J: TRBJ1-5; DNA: TGTGCCAGCAGAGTCCAGGGAACCAGTCAGCCCCAGCATTTT; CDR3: CASRVQGTSQPQHF
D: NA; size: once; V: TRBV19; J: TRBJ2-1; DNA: TGTGCCAGTACGCTTGGGGCGAGGAATGAGCAGTTCTTC; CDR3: CASTLGARNEQFF
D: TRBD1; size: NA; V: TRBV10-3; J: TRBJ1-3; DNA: TGTGCCATCAGTGGAAAGGGGGCATCGATCGGCGCTGGGTTCTCTGGAAACACCATATATTTT; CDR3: CAISGKGASIGAGFSGNTIYF
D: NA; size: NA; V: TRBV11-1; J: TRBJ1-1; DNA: TGTGCCAGCAGCTTAAAACTCACCGGGAGCCACATGAACACTGAAGCTTTCTTT; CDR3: CASSLKLTGSHMNTEAFF
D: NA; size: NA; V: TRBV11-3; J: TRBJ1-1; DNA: TGTGCCAGCAGCTTAGAGGGGGCAGCTTTCTTT; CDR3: CASSLEGAAFF
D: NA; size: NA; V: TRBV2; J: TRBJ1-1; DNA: TGTGCCAGCAGTGAAGAGATGGGGCACTCTGTTGAAGCTTTCTTT; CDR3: CASSEEMGHSVEAFF
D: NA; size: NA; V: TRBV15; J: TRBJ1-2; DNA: TGTGCCACCAGCAGAGGAGGGTTATATGGCTACACCTTC; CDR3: CATSRGGLYGYTF
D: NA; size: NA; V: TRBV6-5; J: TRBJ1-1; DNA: TGTGCCAGCATTTACGGGGGGATGAACACTGAAGCTTTCTTT; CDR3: CASIYGGMNTEAFF
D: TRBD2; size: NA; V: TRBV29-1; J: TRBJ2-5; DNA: TGCAGCGTTGAAGTCCTAGCGGGAGGGCCTAGGCGGGAGACCCAGTACTTC; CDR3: CSVEVLAGGPRRETQYF
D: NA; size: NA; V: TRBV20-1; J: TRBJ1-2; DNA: TGCAGTGCTAGATGGGGGGTTGGCTACACCTTC; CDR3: CSARWGVGYTF
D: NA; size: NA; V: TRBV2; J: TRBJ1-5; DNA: TGTGCCAGCAGTGAGTCAGGAAGTCAGCCCCAGCATTTT; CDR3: CASSESGSQPQHF
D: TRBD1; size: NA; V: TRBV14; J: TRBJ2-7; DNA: TGTGCCAGCAGCCAAGTACATTACAGGGGTCCCCCCTACGAGCAGTACTTC; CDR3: CASSQVHYRGPPYEQYF
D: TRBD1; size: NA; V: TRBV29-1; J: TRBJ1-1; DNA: TGCAGCGTTGAAGATCATTGGCAGGGGGTGTACACTGAAGCTTTCTTT; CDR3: CSVEDHWQGVYTEAFF
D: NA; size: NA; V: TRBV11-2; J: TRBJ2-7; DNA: TGTGCCAGCAGCTTGGGAACAGGGCCCTCCGAGCAGTACTTC; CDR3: CASSLGTGPSEQYF
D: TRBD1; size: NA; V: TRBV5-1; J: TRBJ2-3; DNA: TGCGCCAGCAGCTTGGTCGGGACAGGAACAGATACGCAGTATTTT; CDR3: CASSLVGTGTDTQYF
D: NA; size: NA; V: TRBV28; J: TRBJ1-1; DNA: TGTGCCAGCAGGCGGGGGGACACTGAAGCTTTCTTT; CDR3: CASRRGDTEAFF
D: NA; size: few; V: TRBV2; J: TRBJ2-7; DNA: TGTGCCAGCAGTGTCGTGAGTCACGAGCAGTACTTC; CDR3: CASSVVSHEQYF
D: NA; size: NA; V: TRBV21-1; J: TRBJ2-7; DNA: TGTGCCAGCAACCCGGCACTAGCGGGGGAAATACTCTACGAGCAGTACTTC; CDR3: CASNPALAGEILYEQYF
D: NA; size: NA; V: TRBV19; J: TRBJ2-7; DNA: TGTGCCAGTAGTATAGTCGACAGAGTGAACGAGCAGTACTTC; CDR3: CASSIVDRVNEQYF
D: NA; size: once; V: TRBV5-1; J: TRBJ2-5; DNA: TGCGCCAGCAGCTTGGTATCGGGCGGGGAGACCCAGTACTTC; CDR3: CASSLVSGGETQYF
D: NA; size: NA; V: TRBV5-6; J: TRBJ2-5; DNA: TGTGCCAGCAGCACAGAGTTCGTGGAGACCCAGTACTTC; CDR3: CASSTEFVETQYF
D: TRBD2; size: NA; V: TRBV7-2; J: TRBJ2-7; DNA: TGTGCCAGCAGTCGTACCGGGACTAGCGGGATTTCCTACGAGCAGTACTTC; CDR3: CASSRTGTSGISYEQYF
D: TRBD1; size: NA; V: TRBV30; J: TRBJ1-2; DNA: TGTGCCTGGAGAGGGGGCAGGGCGCGCTACACCTTC; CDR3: CAWRGGRARYTF
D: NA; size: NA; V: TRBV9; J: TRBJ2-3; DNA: TGTGCCAGCAGCGTAGGGGGCGTTGGAGATACGCAGTATTTT; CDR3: CASSVGGVGDTQYF
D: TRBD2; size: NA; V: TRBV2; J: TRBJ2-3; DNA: TGTGCCAGCAGTGAAGCCTCGCGGGGGGTAGATACGCAGTATTTT; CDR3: CASSEASRGVDTQYF
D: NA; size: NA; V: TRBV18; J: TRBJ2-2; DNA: TGTGCCAGCTCGCGGACTCAGAACACCGGGGAGCTGTTTTTT; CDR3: CASSRTQNTGELFF
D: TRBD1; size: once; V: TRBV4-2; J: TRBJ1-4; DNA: TGTGCCAGCAGCCAAGATGATGGACAGGGGGGCGAAAAACTGTTTTTT; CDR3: CASSQDDGQGGEKLFF
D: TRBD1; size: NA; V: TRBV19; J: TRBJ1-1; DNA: TGTGCCAGTAGTAGGGCCGGGACAGTCGGGACTGAAGCTTTCTTT; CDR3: CASSRAGTVGTEAFF
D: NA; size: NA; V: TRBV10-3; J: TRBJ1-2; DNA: TGTGCCATCAGTGAGCCGTCTAAGGGGGCTAACTATGGCTACACCTTC; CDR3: CAISEPSKGANYGYTF
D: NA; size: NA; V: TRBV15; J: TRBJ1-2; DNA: TGTGCCACCAGCAGAAGAGATGGAGATTCAGGCTACACCTTC; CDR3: CATSRRDGDSGYTF